Shown below are 3 T cell receptor beta chains from a single sample sequenced in a study of Graves' ophthalmopathy and Graves' hyperthyroidism. For repertoire sequencing, the TCR beta CDR3 regions were amplified from RNA transcripts. The first-round RT-PCR employed HTBI primers together with the Qiagen OneStep RT-PCR kit. A multiplex PCR was then performed as the second round. TCRdb processed the multiplex PCR reads anew with MiXCR; each CDR3 protein has one entry. The sample consists of a few hundred thousand distinct CDR3 sequences, 18% of them appearing once. The sequencing input was peripheral blood. The receptors were sampled from a woman aged 18-29 years with Graves' ophthalmopathy.

This clonotype came up many times. The chain employs TRBV29-1 and TRBJ2-5; D is unresolved. Trimming stripped 4 bases from V and 5 bases from J, with 11 bases between. Germline V gene data show CDR1 as SQVTM and CDR2 as ANQGSEA. The CDR3 totals 12 residues. The chain's CDR3 is CSVVGVSETQYF. For the CDR3, the DNA is TGCAGCGTTGTCGGCGTTTCGGAGACCCAGTACTTC.

This clonotype was detected many times. V gene TRBV28 combines with J gene TRBJ1-1; D perhaps matches TRBD1 (6 bases). The CDR3 length is 15 residues. The V end lost 8 bases, the J end lost 0 bases, and 16 bases lay between the germline ends. Germline CDR1 MDHEN, CDR2 SYDVKM. The chain's CDR3 is CASSIRTEMNTEAFF. The CDR3 bases are TGTGCCAGCTCTATTCGGACAGAGATGAACACTGAAGCTTTCTTT.

This clonotype has ten or more counts. The chain carries TRBV20-1 and TRBJ1-1; 8 bases fit TRBD1. Germline V gene lookup returns CDR1 DFQATT and CDR2 SNEGSKA (reference sequence). V lost 6 bases, J lost 4 bases, and 13 bases stayed unmatched. The CDR3 runs to 15 residues. CDR3 residues: CSAPAGGSGGTEAFF. CDR3 coding DNA: TGCAGTGCACCCGCAGGGGGCTCGGGGGGCACTGAAGCTTTCTTT.